This T cell receptor beta chain came from a study of blood T cell repertoires in COVID-19 (dated by TCRdb to the early 2020s). As for the study more broadly: The collaborator samples originated in the United States, Italy and Spain and spanned the acute and convalescent phases of COVID-19. Deeply sampled blood TCRbeta repertoires from subjects exposed to, actively infected with, or recovered from COVID-19 were included in the dataset. Samples were obtained from the ongoing ImmuneRACE study (first 160 participants) and from some 1,300 subjects provided by 6 global collaborators. The repertoires were released in a freely available public database meant as a resource for research on the immune response to SARS-CoV-2. Nearly every sample came with metadata listing a de-identified subject ID, COVID-19 status, age in years and sex. The material from the prospective study consisted of cDNA or gDNA derived from T cells, B-cell-depleted T cells, or PBMCs. HLA class I and class II types, where available, came from metadata supplied by the sample provider rather than from assay-based typing. General study outcomes and caveats: Clinical and demographic metadata were provided uncurated, with the amount varying by source and participant.

TCRbeta CDR3 regions were amplified from genomic DNA by means of the immunoSEQ Assay, a bias-controlled multiplex PCR. The study's own analysis went as follows. The number of nucleated cells in each sample was estimated from the amplification of reference gene primers within the assay. Sequence reads were collapsed and filtered to measure the absolute abundance of every unique TCRbeta CDR3 rearrangement. For each sample, productive Simpson clonality was calculated as the square root of Simpson's diversity index across productive rearrangements. Imported from immuneACCESS, the table was reduced by TCRdb to in-frame sequences with V and J called. These copies leave out some clones; in studies compared against another copy, an unresolved V gene accounts for under half, and the cause of the remainder is not known. The DNA gave D and trimming, while V, J and clone size come from that table. A total of 23,000 or so clones appear in this sample, 89% of them only once. The top ten hold 9.7% of the sample.

With respect to this clone: The antigen this receptor binds is unknown. No base qualities exist here, and no much larger clone lies one base off it.

The CDR3 holds 13 amino acids from the cysteine to the phenylalanine. The only DNA kept is the CDR3, 39 bases in frame from the first base. The germline V gene encodes CDR1 MDHEN and CDR2 SYDVKM. The junction carries 11 bases between V and J, which are trimmed by 6 bases and 4 bases respectively. Each collaborating institution followed its own protocols to collect whole blood in K2EDTA tubes. For TCRbeta analysis, collaborators shipped samples as frozen whole blood, isolated PBMCs, or DNA extracted from either of those sample types. Specimen: peripheral blood. The V gene is TRBV28 and the J gene is TRBJ2-3, with TRBD1 tentatively as D gene (7 bases match). This TCR came from a man aged 65 to 85 with acute or convalescent COVID-19. This receptor carries the CDR3 CASSSRGADTQYF. The DNA sequence is as follows: TGTGCCAGCAGCTCCAGGGGGGCAGATACGCAGTATTTT.